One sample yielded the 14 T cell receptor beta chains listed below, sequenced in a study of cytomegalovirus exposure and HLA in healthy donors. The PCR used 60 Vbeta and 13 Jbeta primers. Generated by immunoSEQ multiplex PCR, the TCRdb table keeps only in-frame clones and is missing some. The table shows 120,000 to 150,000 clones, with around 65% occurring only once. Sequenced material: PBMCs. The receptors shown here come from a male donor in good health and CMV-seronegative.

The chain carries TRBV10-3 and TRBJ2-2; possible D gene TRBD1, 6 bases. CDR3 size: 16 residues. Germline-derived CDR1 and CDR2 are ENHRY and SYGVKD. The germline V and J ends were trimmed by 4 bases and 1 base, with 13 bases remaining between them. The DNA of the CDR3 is TGTGCCATCAGTGGCCAGACAGGTCTGAACACCGGGGAGCTGTTTTTT. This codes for CAISGQTGLNTGELFF.

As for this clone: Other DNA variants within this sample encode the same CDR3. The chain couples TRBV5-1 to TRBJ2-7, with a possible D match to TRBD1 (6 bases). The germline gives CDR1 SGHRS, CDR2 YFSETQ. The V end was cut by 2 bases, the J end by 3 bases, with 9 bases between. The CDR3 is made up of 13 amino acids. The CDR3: CASSFQGSYEQYF. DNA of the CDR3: TGCGCCAGCAGCTTTCAGGGGAGCTACGAGCAGTACTTC.

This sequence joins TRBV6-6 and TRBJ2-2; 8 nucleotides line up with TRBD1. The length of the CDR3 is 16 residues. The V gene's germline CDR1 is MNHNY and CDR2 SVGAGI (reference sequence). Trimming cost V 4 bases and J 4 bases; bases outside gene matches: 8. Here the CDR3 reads CASSSRQGFVTGELFF. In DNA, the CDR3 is TGTGCCAGCAGTTCTAGACAGGGGTTCGTCACCGGGGAGCTGTTTTTT.

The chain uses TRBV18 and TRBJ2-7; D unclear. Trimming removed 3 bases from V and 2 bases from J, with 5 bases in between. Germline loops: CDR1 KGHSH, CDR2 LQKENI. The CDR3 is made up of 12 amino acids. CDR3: CASSPSPYEQYF. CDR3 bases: TGTGCCAGCTCACCTTCTCCCTACGAGCAGTACTTC.

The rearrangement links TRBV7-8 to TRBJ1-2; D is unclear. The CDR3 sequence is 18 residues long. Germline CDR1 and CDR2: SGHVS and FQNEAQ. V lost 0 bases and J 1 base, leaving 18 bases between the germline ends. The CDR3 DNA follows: TGTGCCAGCAGCTTAGCCCCCCCTGTGATGCGCTATAACTATGGCTACACCTTC. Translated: CASSLAPPVMRYNYGYTF.

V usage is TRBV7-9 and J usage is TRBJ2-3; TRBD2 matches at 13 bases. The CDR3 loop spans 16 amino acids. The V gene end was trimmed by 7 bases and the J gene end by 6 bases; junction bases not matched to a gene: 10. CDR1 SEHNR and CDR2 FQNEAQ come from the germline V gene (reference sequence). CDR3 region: CASIETLLAGGDTQYF. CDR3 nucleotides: TGTGCCAGCATCGAGACTTTACTAGCGGGGGGGGATACGCAGTATTTT.

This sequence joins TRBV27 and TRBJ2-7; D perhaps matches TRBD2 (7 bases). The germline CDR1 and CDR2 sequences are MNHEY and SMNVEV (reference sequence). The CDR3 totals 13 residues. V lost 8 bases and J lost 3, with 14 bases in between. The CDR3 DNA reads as TGTGCCAGCGGGGGGGGGCGGAACTACGAGCAGTACTTC. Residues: CASGGGRNYEQYF.

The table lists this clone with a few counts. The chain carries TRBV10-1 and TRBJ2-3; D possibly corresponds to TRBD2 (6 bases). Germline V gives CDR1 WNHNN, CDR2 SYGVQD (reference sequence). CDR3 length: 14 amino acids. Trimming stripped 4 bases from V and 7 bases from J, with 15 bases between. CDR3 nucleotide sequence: TGCGCCAGCAGTGCGGGGGAGAGTTGGAATACGCAGTATTTT. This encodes CASSAGESWNTQYF.

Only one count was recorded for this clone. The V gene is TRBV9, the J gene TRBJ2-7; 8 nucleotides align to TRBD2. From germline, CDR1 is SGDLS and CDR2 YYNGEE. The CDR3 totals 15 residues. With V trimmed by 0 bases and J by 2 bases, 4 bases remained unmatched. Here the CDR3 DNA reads TGTGCCAGCAGCGTAGGTGGCGGGGGGCCCTACGAGCAGTACTTC. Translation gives CASSVGGGGPYEQYF.

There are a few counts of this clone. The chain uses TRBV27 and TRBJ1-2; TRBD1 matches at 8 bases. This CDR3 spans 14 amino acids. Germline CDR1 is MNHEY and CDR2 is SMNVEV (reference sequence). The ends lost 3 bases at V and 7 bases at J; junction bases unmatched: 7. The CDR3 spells CASSFWQGAGGYTF. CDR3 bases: TGTGCCAGCAGTTTTTGGCAGGGGGCCGGTGGCTACACCTTC.

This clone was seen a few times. For the CDR3, the DNA is TGTGCCAGTCAAGGACAGGGTAGAACTGAAGCTTTCTTT. The encoded protein is CASQGQGRTEAFF. The rearrangement links TRBV19 to TRBJ1-1, with TRBD1 matching 8 bases. Trimming removed 8 bases from V and 5 bases from J; junction bases left unmatched: 7. Per the germline V gene, CDR1 is LNHDA and CDR2 is SQIVND (reference sequence). The CDR3 runs to 13 residues. Drawing the rest from reference TRBV19 and TRBJ1-1, the complete variable domain is DGGITQSPKYLFRKEGQNVTLSCEQNLNHDAMYWYRQDPGQGLRLIYYSQIVNDFQKGDIAEGYSVSREKKESFPLTVTSAQKNPTAFYLCASQGQGRTEAFFGQGTRLTVV.

CDR3 bases: TGCGCCAGCAGCCAAGAACCTGTAGCGGCAGTTCTCTTGAATGAGCAGTTCTTC. Translated: CASSQEPVAAVLLNEQFF. J is TRBJ2-1 and V is TRBV4-1; D might be TRBD2 (6 bases). The CDR3 loop spans 18 amino acids. Germline CDR1 reads MGHRA; CDR2 reads YSYEKL. The germline V and J ends were trimmed by 0 bases and 7 bases, with 22 bases remaining between them.

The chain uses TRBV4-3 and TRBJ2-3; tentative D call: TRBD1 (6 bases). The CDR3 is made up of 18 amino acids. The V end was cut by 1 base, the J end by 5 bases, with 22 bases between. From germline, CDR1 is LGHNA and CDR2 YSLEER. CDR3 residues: CASSQVRTGKTSRDTQYF. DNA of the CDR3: TGCGCCAGCAGCCAAGTTCGCACAGGGAAAACGTCGAGAGATACGCAGTATTTT.

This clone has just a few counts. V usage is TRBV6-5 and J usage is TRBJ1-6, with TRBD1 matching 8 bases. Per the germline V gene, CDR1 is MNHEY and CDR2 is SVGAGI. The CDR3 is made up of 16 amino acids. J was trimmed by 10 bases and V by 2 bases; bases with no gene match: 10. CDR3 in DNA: TGTGCCAGCAGTTACACCACCGGGACAGGAGGATCACCCCTCCACTTT. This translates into CASSYTTGTGGSPLHF.